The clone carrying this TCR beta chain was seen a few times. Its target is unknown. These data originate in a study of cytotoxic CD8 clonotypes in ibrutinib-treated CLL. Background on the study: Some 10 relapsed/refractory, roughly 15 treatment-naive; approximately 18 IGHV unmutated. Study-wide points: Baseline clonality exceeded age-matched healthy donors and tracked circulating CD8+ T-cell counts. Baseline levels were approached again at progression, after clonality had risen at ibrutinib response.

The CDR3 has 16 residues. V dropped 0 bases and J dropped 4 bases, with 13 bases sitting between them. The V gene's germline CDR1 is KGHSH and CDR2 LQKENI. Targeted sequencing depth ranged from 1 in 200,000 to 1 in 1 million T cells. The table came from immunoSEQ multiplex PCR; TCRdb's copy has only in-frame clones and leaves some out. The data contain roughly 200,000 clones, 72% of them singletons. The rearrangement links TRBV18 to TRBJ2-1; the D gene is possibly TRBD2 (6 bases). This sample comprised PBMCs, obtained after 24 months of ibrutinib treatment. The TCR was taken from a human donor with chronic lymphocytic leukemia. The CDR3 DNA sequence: TGTGCCAGCTCACCACCGTCGGGGGTAGGATACAATGAGCAGTTCTTC. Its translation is CASSPPSGVGYNEQFF.